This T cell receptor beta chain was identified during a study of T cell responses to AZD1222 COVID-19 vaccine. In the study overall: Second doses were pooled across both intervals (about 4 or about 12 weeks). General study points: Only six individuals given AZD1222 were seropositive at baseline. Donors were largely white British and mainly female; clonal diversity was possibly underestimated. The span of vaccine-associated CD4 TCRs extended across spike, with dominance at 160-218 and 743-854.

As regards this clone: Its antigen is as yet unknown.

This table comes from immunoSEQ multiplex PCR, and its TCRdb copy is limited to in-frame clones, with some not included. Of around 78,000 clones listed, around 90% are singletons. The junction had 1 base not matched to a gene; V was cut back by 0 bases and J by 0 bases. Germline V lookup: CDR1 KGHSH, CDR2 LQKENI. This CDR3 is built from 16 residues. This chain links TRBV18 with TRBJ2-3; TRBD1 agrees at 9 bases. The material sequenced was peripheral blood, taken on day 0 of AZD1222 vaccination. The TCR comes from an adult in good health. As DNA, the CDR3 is TGTGCCAGCTCACCACCGGGACAGGGAAGCACAGATACGCAGTATTTT. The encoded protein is CASSPPGQGSTDTQYF.